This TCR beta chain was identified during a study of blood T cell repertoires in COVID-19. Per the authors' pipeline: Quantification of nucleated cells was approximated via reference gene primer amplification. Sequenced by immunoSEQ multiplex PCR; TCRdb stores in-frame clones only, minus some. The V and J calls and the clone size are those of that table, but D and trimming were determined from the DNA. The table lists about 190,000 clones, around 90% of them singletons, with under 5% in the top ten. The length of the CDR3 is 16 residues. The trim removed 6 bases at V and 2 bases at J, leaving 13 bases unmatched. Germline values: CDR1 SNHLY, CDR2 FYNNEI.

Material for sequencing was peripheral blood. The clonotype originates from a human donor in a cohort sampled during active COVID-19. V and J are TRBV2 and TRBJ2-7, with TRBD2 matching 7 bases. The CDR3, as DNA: TGTGCCAGCAGGGGGGGGAGGGGACCTGGAACCTACGAGCAGTACTTC. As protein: CASRGGRGPGTYEQYF.